Following are 9 T cell receptor beta chains from one sample sequenced in a study of T cells in tumors and immune-related adverse events. Libraries were prepared by immunoSEQ multiplex PCR; TCRdb keeps only in-frame clonotypes and omits some of them. The data hold about 10,000 clones, with around 93% observed a single time. The source material was lymph node tissue, sampled from a patient treated with anti-PD-1 therapy. These receptors all stem from a female donor with metastatic renal cell carcinoma.

The J gene is TRBJ2-7, the V gene TRBV19, with D hard to call. V dropped 3 bases and J dropped 1 base, with 10 bases sitting between them. This CDR3 is built from 14 residues. Germline assignment: CDR1 LNHDA and CDR2 SQIVND (reference sequence). The CDR3 DNA sequence: TGTGCCAGTAGTATTGGGTCAGCATCCTACGAGCAGTACTTC. It specifies CASSIGSASYEQYF.

The chain recombines TRBV7-2 with TRBJ2-7; TRBD1 agrees at 9 bases. This CDR3 is 14 amino acids long. Germline-derived CDR1 and CDR2 are SGHTA and FQGNSA. J gave up 6 bases and V 1 base, and 4 bases lay outside the gene matches. CDR3 nucleotides: TGTGCCAGCAGCTTAGGGGACAGGGAAAGCGAGCAGTACTTC. Its protein is CASSLGDRESEQYF.

J is TRBJ2-6 and V is TRBV5-5; D unclear. Germline V gene data show CDR1 as SGHKS and CDR2 as YYEKEE (reference sequence). This CDR3 is built from 16 residues. V dropped 0 bases and J dropped 0 bases, with 7 bases sitting between them. The CDR3 spells CASSLGQTSGANVLTF. The CDR3, as DNA: TGTGCCAGCAGCTTGGGGCAGACCTCTGGGGCCAACGTCCTGACTTTC. The full variable domain, its missing parts supplied by reference TRBV5-5 and TRBJ2-6, is DAGVTQSPTHLIKTRGQQVTLRCSPISGHKSVSWYQQVLGQGPQFIFQYYEKEERGRGNFPDRFSARQFPNYSSELNVNALLLGDSALYLCASSLGQTSGANVLTFGAGSRLTVL.

The chain combines TRBV4-3 with TRBJ1-1; 7 bases agree with TRBD1. V shed 0 bases, J shed 5 bases, and the junction held 9 bases outside the gene matches. Germline CDR1 reads LGHNA; CDR2 reads YSLEER. This CDR3 contains 16 residues. The DNA of the CDR3 is TGCGCCAGCAGCCAAGAAATAGGATTACAGGGGACTGAAGCTTTCTTT. Its protein product is CASSQEIGLQGTEAFF.

This chain joins TRBV28 and TRBJ2-5; 12 bases are a match to TRBD2. Germline CDR1 MDHEN, CDR2 SYDVKM. The V and J ends lost 6 bases and 2 bases, in that order; junction bases with no gene match: 10. The CDR3 has 17 amino acids. CDR3 loop: CASSPGTGTSGQETQYF. The CDR3 bases are TGTGCCAGCAGCCCCGGCACCGGGACTAGCGGGCAAGAGACCCAGTACTTC.

In its sample, this clone was seen once. The DNA of the CDR3 is TGTGCCAGCAGCGCAGGACTAGAGGCTGAGCAGTTCTTC. Translating gives CASSAGLEAEQFF. J is TRBJ2-1 and V is TRBV7-9; 7 bases fit TRBD2. CDR1 is SEHNR and CDR2 is FQNEAQ in the germline V gene (reference sequence). V lost 5 bases to trimming and J lost 9 bases; unmatched junction nucleotides: 7. This CDR3 has 13 residues.

The chain recombines TRBV11-2 with TRBJ2-5; D remains ambiguous. The V gene lost 3 bases and the J gene lost 5 bases, with 22 bases spanning the gap. The germline V gene encodes CDR1 SGHAT and CDR2 FQNNGV. The CDR3 has 17 amino acids. CDR3 amino acids: CASSFGVNRASGETQYF. CDR3 DNA sequence: TGTGCCAGCAGCTTCGGTGTTAATAGGGCTTCGGGCGAGACCCAGTACTTC.

The V and J genes are TRBV4-3 and TRBJ2-1, with 11 positions matching TRBD2. This CDR3 region has 16 residues. J gave up 8 bases and V 0 bases, and 6 bases lay outside the gene matches. The V gene's germline CDR1 is LGHNA and CDR2 YSLEER. The CDR3 loop is CASSQDPSGGWDEQFF. The CDR3, as DNA: TGCGCCAGCAGCCAAGATCCTAGCGGGGGGTGGGATGAGCAGTTCTTC.

The V gene is TRBV19, the J gene TRBJ1-6; D gene ambiguous. The germline V and J ends were trimmed by 5 bases and 5 bases, with 13 bases remaining between them. The germline V gene has CDR1 LNHDA and CDR2 SQIVND (reference sequence). This CDR3 has 15 amino acids. The CDR3 DNA is TGTGCCAGTAGTGTTTTGAGACGGAATAATTCACCCCTCCACTTT. This codes for CASSVLRRNNSPLHF. Filled out from reference TRBV19 and TRBJ1-6, the complete variable domain reads DGGITQSPKYLFRKEGQNVTLSCEQNLNHDAMYWYRQDPGQGLRLIYYSQIVNDFQKGDIAEGYSVSREKKESFPLTVTSAQKNPTAFYLCASSVLRRNNSPLHFGNGTRLTVT.